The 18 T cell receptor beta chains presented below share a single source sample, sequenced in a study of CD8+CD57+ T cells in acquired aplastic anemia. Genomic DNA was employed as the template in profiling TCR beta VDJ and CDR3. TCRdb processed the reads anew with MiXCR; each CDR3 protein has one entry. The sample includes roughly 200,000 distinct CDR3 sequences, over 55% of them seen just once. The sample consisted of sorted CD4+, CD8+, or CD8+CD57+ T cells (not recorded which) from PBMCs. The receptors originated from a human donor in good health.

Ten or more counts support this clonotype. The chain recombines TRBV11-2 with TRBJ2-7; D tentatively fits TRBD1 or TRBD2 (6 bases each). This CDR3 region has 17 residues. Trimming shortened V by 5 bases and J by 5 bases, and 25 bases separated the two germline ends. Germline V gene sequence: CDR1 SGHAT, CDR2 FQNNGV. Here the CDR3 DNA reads TGTGCCAGCAGCCCCGGGGGCCTAACAGGGCCGGAAGACGAGCAGTACTTC. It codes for CASSPGGLTGPEDEQYF.

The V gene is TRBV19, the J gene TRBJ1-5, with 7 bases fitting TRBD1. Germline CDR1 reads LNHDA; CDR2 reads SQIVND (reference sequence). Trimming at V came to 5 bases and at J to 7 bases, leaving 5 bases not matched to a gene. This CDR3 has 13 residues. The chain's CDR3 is CASSYKGGQPQHF. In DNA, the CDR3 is TGTGCCAGTAGTTACAAAGGGGGCCAGCCCCAGCATTTT.

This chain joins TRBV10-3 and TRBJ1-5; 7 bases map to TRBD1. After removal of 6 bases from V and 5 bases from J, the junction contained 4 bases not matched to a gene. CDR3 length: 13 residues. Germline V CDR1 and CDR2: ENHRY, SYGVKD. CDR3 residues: CAIRDREDQPQHF. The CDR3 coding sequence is TGTGCCATCAGAGACAGGGAAGATCAGCCCCAGCATTTT.

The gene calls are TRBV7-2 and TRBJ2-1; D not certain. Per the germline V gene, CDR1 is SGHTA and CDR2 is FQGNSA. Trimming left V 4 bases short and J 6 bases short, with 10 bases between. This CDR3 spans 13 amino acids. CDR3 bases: TGTGCCAGCAGCTACCAACCGGTCAATGAGCAGTTCTTC. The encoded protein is CASSYQPVNEQFF.

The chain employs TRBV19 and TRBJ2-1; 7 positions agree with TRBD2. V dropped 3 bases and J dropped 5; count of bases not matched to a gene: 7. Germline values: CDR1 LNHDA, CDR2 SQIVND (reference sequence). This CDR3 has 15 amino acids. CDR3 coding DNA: TGTGCCAGTAGTATTTCCGGGACTAAGGACAATGAGCAGTTCTTC. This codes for CASSISGTKDNEQFF.

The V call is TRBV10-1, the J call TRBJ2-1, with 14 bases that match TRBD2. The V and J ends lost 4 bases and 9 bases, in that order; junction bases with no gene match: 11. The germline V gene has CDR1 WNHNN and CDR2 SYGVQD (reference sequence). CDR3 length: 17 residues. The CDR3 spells CASSVNGLAGGPGEQFF. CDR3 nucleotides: TGCGCCAGCAGTGTCAACGGACTAGCGGGAGGCCCAGGTGAGCAGTTCTTC.

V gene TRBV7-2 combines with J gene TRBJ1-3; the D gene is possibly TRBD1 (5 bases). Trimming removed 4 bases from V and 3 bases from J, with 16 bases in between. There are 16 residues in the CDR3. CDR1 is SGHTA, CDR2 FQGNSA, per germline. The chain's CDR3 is CASSWGMPGGGNTIYF. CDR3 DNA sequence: TGTGCCAGCAGCTGGGGGATGCCAGGAGGTGGAAACACCATATATTTT.

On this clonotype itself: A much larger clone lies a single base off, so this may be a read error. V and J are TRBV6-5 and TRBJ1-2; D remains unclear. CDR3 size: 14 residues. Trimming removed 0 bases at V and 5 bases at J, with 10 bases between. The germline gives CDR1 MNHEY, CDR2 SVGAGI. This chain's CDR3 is CASSYSGNAYGYTF. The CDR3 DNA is TGTGCCAGCAGTTACTCCGGGAACGCTTATGGCTACACCTTC.

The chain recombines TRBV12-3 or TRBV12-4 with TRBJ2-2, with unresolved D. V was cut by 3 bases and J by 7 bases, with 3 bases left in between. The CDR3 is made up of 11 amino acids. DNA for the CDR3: TGTGCCAGCAGTTTCCTCGGGGAGCTGTTTTTT. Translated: CASSFLGELFF.

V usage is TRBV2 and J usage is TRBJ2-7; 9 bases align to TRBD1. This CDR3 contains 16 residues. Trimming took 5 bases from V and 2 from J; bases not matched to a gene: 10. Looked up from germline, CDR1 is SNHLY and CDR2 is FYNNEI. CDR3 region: CASSTGTGFFTYEQYF. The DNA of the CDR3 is TGTGCCAGCAGTACCGGGACAGGGTTTTTTACCTACGAGCAGTACTTC.

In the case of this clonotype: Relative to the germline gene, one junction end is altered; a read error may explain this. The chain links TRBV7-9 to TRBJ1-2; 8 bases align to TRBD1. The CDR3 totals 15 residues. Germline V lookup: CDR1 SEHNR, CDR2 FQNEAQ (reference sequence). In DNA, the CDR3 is TGTGACAGCAGCGGACAGGGAGCCGCTAACTATGGCTACACCTTC. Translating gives CDSSGQGAANYGYTF.

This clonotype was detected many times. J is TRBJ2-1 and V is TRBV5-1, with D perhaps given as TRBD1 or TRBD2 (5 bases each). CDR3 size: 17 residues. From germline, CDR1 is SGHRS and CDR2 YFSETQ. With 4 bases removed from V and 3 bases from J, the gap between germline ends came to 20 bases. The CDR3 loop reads CASSPTPGPTLYNEQFF. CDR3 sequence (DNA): TGCGCCAGCAGCCCGACACCGGGACCCACCCTCTACAATGAGCAGTTCTTC.

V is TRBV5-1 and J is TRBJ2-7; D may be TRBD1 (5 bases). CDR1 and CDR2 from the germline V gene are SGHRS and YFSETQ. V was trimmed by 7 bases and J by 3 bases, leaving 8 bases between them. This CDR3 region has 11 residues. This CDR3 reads CASGQGYEQYF. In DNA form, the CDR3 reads TGCGCCAGCGGGCAGGGCTACGAGCAGTACTTC.

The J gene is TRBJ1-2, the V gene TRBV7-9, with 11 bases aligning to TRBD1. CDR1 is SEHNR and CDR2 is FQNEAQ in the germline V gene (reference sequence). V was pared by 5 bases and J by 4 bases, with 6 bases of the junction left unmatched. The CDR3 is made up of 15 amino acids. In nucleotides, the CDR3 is TGTGCCAGCAGCCCGATCGGGACAGGGGGCTATGGCTACACCTTC. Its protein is CASSPIGTGGYGYTF.

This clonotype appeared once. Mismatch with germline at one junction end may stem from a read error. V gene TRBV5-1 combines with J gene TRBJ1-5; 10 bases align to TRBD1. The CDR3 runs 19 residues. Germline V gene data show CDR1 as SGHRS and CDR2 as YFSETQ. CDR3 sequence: CASRGVGGGTGESNQPQHF. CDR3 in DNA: TGTGCCAGCAGAGGGGTTGGCGGGGGGACAGGGGAGAGCAATCAGCCCCAGCATTTT.

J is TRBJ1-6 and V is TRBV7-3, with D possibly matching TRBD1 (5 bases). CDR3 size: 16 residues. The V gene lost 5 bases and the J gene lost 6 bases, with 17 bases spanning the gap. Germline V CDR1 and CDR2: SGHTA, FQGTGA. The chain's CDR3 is CASSVAGDLGNSPLHF. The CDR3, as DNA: TGTGCCAGCAGCGTAGCGGGGGATTTGGGTAATTCACCCCTCCACTTT.

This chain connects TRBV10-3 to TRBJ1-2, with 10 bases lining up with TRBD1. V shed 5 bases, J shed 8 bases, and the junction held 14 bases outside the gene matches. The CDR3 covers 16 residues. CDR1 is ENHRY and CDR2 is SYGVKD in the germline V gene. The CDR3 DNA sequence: TGTGCCATCAGTTCAGCGGGACAGGGGTCCCTTCACGGCTACACCTTC. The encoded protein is CAISSAGQGSLHGYTF.

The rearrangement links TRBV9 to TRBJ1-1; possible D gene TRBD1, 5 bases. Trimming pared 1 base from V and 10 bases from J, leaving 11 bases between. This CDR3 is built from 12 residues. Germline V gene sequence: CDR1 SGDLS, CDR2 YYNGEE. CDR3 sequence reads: CASSVSQGRAFF. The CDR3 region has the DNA TGTGCCAGCAGCGTAAGTCAGGGACGAGCTTTCTTT.